The rows below give T cell receptor beta chains drawn from one sample of a study of blood T cells in healthy people across ages. TCRdb analysed the 5' RACE reads with MiXCR anew, one entry per CDR3 protein. There are approximately 800,000 distinct CDR3 sequences in the sample; around 45% occur only once, and 15% to 20% lies in the top ten. Sequenced sample: blood. The source is a man older than 75 in good health. Each CDR3 is given with its conserved first and last residue. The D gene is left open where the match is weak. Expanded clones get a size class; other rows say once, few or many, or leave the size out.

- | TRBJ2-1 | 14 | many | TRBV11-3 | TGTGCCAGCAGCTTAATGAGGGGGGCCAATGAGCAGTTCTTC | CASSLMRGANEQFF
- | TRBJ2-1 | 11 | few | TRBV20-1 | TGCAGTGCTAGAGGGAAGGGTGAGCAGTTCTTC | CSARGKGEQFF
- | TRBJ2-3 | 13 | - | TRBV25-1 | TGTGCCAGCAGTAGCGGAGAGGGGGGTACGCAGTATTTT | CASSSGEGGTQYF
- | TRBJ1-4 | 14 | - | TRBV5-1 | TGCGCCAGCAGCTTGGAGGAGGGCGGTGAAAAACTGTTTTTT | CASSLEEGGEKLFF
TRBD2 | TRBJ2-1 | 15 | - | TRBV5-5 | TGTGCCAGCAGCTTGGTTAGCGGGAGTGGCAATGAGCAGTTCTTC | CASSLVSGSGNEQFF
- | TRBJ2-1 | 10 | - | TRBV20-1 | TGCAGTGCTTTTAGACAGGAGCAGTTCTTC | CSAFRQEQFF
- | TRBJ2-7 | 14 | - | TRBV5-1 | TGCGCCAGCAGCTTGACACAGGGAGCGTACGAGCAGTACTTC | CASSLTQGAYEQYF
- | TRBJ2-5 | 15 | - | TRBV10-3 | TGTGCCATCAGTGAGACGGACCGGTATCAAGAGACCCAGTACTTC | CAISETDRYQETQYF
- | TRBJ2-7 | 12 | many | TRBV7-6 | TGTGCCAGCAGCCCCGCAGCCTACGAGCAGTACTTC | CASSPAAYEQYF
TRBD2 | TRBJ2-1 | 21 | once | TRBV20-1 | TGCAGTGCTGCAAGGATAATGGGCTATGGGACTAGCATGATTTCCTACAATGAGCAGTTCTTC | CSAARIMGYGTSMISYNEQFF
- | TRBJ1-2 | 15 | - | TRBV4-1 | TGCGCCAGCAGCCAAAACAGGGCCTCCCGGGGGGGCTACACCTTC | CASSQNRASRGGYTF
- | TRBJ2-3 | 12 | many | TRBV12-3/TRBV12-4 | TGTGCCAGCAGATTGTTCGCAGATACGCAGTATTTT | CASRLFADTQYF
TRBD2 | TRBJ2-1 | 15 | few | TRBV2 | TGTGCCAGCAGAGTAGCGGGAGTTGCCTACAATGAGCAGTTCTTC | CASRVAGVAYNEQFF
TRBD2 | TRBJ2-5 | 17 | few | TRBV5-1 | TGCGCCAGCAGCCCGGGACTAGCGGGAGGGTTGAAAGAGACCCAGTACTTC | CASSPGLAGGLKETQYF
- | TRBJ2-6 | 15 | - | TRBV28 | TGTGCCAGCGGGACGGGGTCGTCTGGGGCCAACGTCCTGACTTTC | CASGTGSSGANVLTF
- | TRBJ2-7 | 15 | - | TRBV6-2/TRBV6-3 | TGTGCCAGCGGCCCGGGACAGACTAGCTCCTACGAGCAGTACTTC | CASGPGQTSSYEQYF
TRBD1 | TRBJ1-5 | 15 | few | TRBV6-1 | TGTGCCAGCAGTGAAAGCCAGGGGGGGTTTCAGCCCCAGCATTTT | CASSESQGGFQPQHF
- | TRBJ2-7 | 15 | many | TRBV4-2 | TGTGCCAGCAGCCCGCTCGGTAGGGACAACTACGAGCAGTACTTC | CASSPLGRDNYEQYF
TRBD2 | TRBJ2-3 | 16 | - | TRBV27 | TGTGCCAGCAGTTTATTGGGACTAGCGGGAGCTGATACGCAGTATTTT | CASSLLGLAGADTQYF
- | TRBJ2-7 | 12 | few | TRBV29-1 | TGCAGCGTTACTACAGGGTTCTACGAGCAGTACTTC | CSVTTGFYEQYF
- | TRBJ2-7 | 17 | - | TRBV28 | TGTGCCAGCAGCTCGTACAGGGAGGGGTTCTACTACAATGAGCAGTACTTC | CASSSYREGFYYNEQYF
- | TRBJ1-1 | 14 | - | TRBV5-1 | TGCGCCAGCAGCTTGGAAACCCGGAGCACTGAAGCTTTCTTT | CASSLETRSTEAFF
- | TRBJ2-3 | 12 | - | TRBV20-1 | TGCAGTGCTAGTACGGGTTTTGATACGCAGTATTTT | CSASTGFDTQYF
- | TRBJ2-4 | 14 | few | TRBV5-6 | TGTGCCAGCAGCTTTAGAGGTTACCTTATTGGTTGGTACTTC | CASSFRGYLIGWYF
- | TRBJ2-4 | 14 | - | TRBV7-2 | TGTGCCAGCAGCTTAACTGGTGACAAAAACATTCAGTACTTC | CASSLTGDKNIQYF
- | TRBJ2-1 | 13 | - | TRBV20-1 | TGCAGTGCTTTTGGCGCTGGGACGGTCGAGCAGTTCTTC | CSAFGAGTVEQFF
TRBD1 | TRBJ2-1 | 12 | - | TRBV6-5 | TGTGCCACCAGGACAGGGGGCAATGAGCAGTTCTTC | CATRTGGNEQFF
- | TRBJ2-1 | 14 | - | TRBV14 | TGTGCCAGCAGCCAAGATACCTCCTACAATGAGCAGTTCTTC | CASSQDTSYNEQFF
- | TRBJ2-1 | 17 | - | TRBV25-1 | TGTGCCAGCAGTGAACCTGGGGGGCGGGGGAGTTACAATGAGCAGTTCTTC | CASSEPGGRGSYNEQFF
- | TRBJ1-1 | 15 | - | TRBV6-2/TRBV6-3 | TGTGCCAGCAGTTGGACAGATGGTACGAGCGCTGAAGCTTTCTTT | CASSWTDGTSAEAFF
- | TRBJ2-1 | 13 | - | TRBV29-1 | TGCAGCGTCACTGGACTACCGGGCGATGAGCAGTTCTTC | CSVTGLPGDEQFF
- | TRBJ2-1 | 15 | - | TRBV6-2/TRBV6-3 | TGTGCCAGCAGTACACCGTATACGGTTCAAGAGACCCAGTTCTTC | CASSTPYTVQETQFF
- | TRBJ1-6 | 16 | - | TRBV7-2 | TGTGCCAGCAGCTTCAGAGGCAGGGGCGAAAATTCACCCCTCCACTTT | CASSFRGRGENSPLHF
- | TRBJ1-5 | 13 | - | TRBV6-2/TRBV6-3 | TGTGCCAGCAACAGGGAACGTCGTCAGCCCCAGCATTTT | CASNRERRQPQHF
- | TRBJ2-2 | 11 | - | TRBV12-3/TRBV12-4 | TGTGCCAGCGAGTCATTCGGGGAGCTGTTTTTT | CASESFGELFF
- | TRBJ2-7 | 16 | - | TRBV19 | TGTGCCAGTAGTCAAATACTCCCCGGCTCATCCTACGAGCAGTACTTC | CASSQILPGSSYEQYF